The TCR beta chain under discussion was sequenced for a study of blood T cell repertoires in COVID-19 (dated by TCRdb to 2020 to 2021). About the investigation overall: Samples covering the acute and convalescent phases of COVID-19 were provided by collaborators in the United States, Italy and Spain. The material from the prospective study consisted of cDNA or gDNA derived from T cells, B-cell-depleted T cells, or PBMCs. The dataset comprised deeply sampled blood TCRbeta repertoires from subjects exposed to, actively infected with, or recovered from COVID-19. The repertoires were made available in a free public database intended to serve as a resource for research on the immune response to SARS-CoV-2. The samples were drawn from two sources: the first 160 participants of the ongoing ImmuneRACE study, and 950 to 1,500 subjects contributed by 6 global collaborators. A de-identified subject ID, COVID-19 status, age in years and sex were almost always included in the sample metadata. HLA class I and class II types, where available, came from metadata supplied by the sample provider rather than from assay-based typing. Here is what the overall study found, with its caveats: The quantity of clinical and demographic metadata differed by source and by participant and was supplied without curation.

From the germline V gene (reference sequence), CDR1 is SEHNR and CDR2 is FQNEAQ. V is reduced by 3 bases and J by 7 bases, leaving a spacing of 16 bases between them. The CDR3 runs 15 amino acids, cysteine and phenylalanine included. Only the CDR3 portion is preserved as DNA: 45 bases, with reading frame beginning at the first base. TCRbeta CDR3 regions were amplified from genomic DNA using the immunoSEQ Assay, a bias-controlled multiplex PCR. The study's processing was this. Nucleated cell counts per sample were estimated from amplification of reference gene primers within the assay. To quantify the absolute abundance of each unique TCRbeta CDR3 rearrangement, sequence reads were collapsed and filtered. For each sample, productive Simpson clonality was calculated as the square root of Simpson's diversity index across productive rearrangements. What TCRdb holds here is the immuneACCESS table cut down to in-frame rearrangements. Part of the clones is not present; checked against another copy, under half of the missing clones reflect an unresolved V gene, and the others are unexplained. V and J calls and clone size come straight from that table; D and trimming were deduced from the DNA. The sample records just over 350,000 clones, about 88% of which are singletons. The top ten clones comprise roughly 7.1% of the sample.

At one collaborating source in Seattle, patients were enrolled during active infection and were followed longitudinally through the course of disease. The collaborating institutions used their own protocols to collect whole blood in K2EDTA tubes. For TCRbeta analysis, collaborators shipped samples in one of three forms: frozen whole blood, isolated PBMCs, or DNA extracted from either of those sample types. Points on this clone: No antigen is known for it. Within one base of it there is no much larger clone, and no base qualities were kept.

Here the chain combines TRBV7-9 and TRBJ2-4; a tentative D match to TRBD1 spans 5 bases. This sequence originates from a woman aged 55 to 70 with COVID-19, enrolled during active disease. Input material: peripheral blood. The CDR3 reads CASSLDMDGINIQYF. The sequenced DNA: TGTGCCAGCAGCTTGGACATGGATGGGATTAACATTCAGTACTTC. With the rest looked up from the reference TRBV7-9 and TRBJ2-4 genes rather than sequenced, the full variable domain is DTGVSQNPRHKITKRGQNVTFRCDPISEHNRLYWYRQTLGQGPEFLTYFQNEAQLEKSRLLSDRFSAERPKGSFSTLEIQRTEQGDSAMYLCASSLDMDGINIQYFGAGTRLSVL.